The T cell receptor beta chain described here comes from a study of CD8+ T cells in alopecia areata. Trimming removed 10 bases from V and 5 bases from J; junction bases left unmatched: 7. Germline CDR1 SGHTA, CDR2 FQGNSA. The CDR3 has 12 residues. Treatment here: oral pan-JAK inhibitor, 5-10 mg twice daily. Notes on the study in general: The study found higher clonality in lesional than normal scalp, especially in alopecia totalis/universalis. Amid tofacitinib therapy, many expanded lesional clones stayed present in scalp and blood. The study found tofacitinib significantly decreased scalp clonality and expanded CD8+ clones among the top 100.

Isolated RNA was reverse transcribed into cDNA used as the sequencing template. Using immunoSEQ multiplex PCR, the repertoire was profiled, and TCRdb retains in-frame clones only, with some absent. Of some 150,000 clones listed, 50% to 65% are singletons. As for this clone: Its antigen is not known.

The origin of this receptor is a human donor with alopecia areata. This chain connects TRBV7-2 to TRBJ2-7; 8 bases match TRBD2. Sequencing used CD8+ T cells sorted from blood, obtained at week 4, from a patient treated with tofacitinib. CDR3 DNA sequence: TGTGCCATTACCTCGGGAGGGGACGAGCAGTACTTC. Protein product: CAITSGGDEQYF.